This T cell receptor beta chain was captured by sequencing in a study of blood T cell repertoires in COVID-19. Sequencing used immunoSEQ multiplex PCR; TCRdb keeps in-frame clones, though not all of them. This table has approximately 350,000 clones, around 86% appearing once. The CDR3 covers 13 residues. The V segment lost 7 bases and the J segment 5 bases; nucleotides outside the gene matches: 9. Germline CDR1 GTSNPN, CDR2 SVGIG (reference sequence). The sample taken for sequencing was PBMCs or T cells enriched from blood (not recorded which). This receptor was identified in a woman aged 50 to 65 who had recovered from COVID-19. This chain uses TRBV30 with TRBJ2-5, with 8 bases aligning to TRBD2. CDR3 in DNA: TGTGCCTCAAGAGAGCGGGAGAGGGAGACCCAGTACTTC. Residues: CASRERERETQYF.